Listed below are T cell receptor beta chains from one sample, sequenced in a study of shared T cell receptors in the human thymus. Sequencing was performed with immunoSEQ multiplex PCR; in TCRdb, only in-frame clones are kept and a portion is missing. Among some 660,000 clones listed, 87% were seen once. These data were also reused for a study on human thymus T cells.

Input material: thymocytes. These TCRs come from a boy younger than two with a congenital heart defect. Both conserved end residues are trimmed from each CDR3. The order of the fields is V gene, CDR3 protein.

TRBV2	ASIGERHTEAF
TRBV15	ATSRDSVAETYEQY
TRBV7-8	ASSQRRDRDPGANVLT
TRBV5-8	ASSLAPSFPYNEQF
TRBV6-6	ASSSISGMGGELF
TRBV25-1	ASSSLGNEQF
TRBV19	ASSIVASGNNEQF
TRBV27	ASSSPQTGPGELF
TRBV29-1	SVVGLRYEQY
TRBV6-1	ASSDRDRGSHYNEQF
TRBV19	ASSSGLASGELF
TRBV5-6	ASSLGQGDQPQH
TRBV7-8	ASSYYRGWDNQPQH
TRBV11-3	ASSGRQVLEKLF
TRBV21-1	ASRFYRKRVFYGYT
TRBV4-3	ASSQEGRGGNTEAF
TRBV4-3	ASSQGASGAKNIQY
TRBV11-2	ASSSGTGPYEQY
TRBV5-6	ASSFGGASNEQY
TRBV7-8	ASSLTGVNTEAF
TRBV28	ASSLAWRGQPDEQY
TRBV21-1	ASSKTGPGSIGRYEQY
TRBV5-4	ASSLGLAGAYSTDTQY